The 10 T cell receptor beta chains given below trace back to one sample, sequenced in a study of T cell changes during pregnancy in multiple sclerosis. Clones were read by immunoSEQ multiplex PCR, and TCRdb kept only the in-frame ones, dropping some. The sample comprises more than 50,000 clones, roughly nine tenths of which are singletons, and 2.5% to 3% rests with the top ten. Sequencing was performed on peripheral blood, taken in the first trimester of pregnancy. The receptors originated from a female donor with multiple sclerosis, enrolled in a pregnancy study.

The chain carries TRBV27 and TRBJ1-1; 7 nucleotides line up with TRBD1. The CDR3 totals 12 residues. Looked up from germline, CDR1 is MNHEY and CDR2 is SMNVEV (reference sequence). V was clipped by 5 bases and J by 10 bases; unmatched bases: 7. CDR3 nucleotides: TGTGCCAGCAGTATGACAGGGAGTGGAGCTTTCTTT. Encoded protein: CASSMTGSGAFF.

The rearrangement joins TRBV12-5 to TRBJ2-1, with 11 nucleotides matching TRBD1. V lost 4 bases and J lost 8; bases outside the gene matches: 10. The CDR3 totals 16 residues. CDR1 is LGHNT and CDR2 is FRNRAP in the germline V gene. CDR3 coding DNA: TGTGCTAGTGGTTCACGACCGGGACAGGGGGTGGATGAGCAGTTCTTC. Protein: CASGSRPGQGVDEQFF.

The chain has TRBV7-3 and TRBJ1-1; 7 bases line up with TRBD1. V lost 2 bases, J lost 4 bases, and 4 bases stayed unmatched. Germline CDR1 SGHTA, CDR2 FQGTGA. The CDR3 spans 14 residues. CDR3 in DNA: TGTGCCAGCAGCTTACACAGGGGCGGCACTGAAGCTTTCTTT. Its translation is CASSLHRGGTEAFF.

This rearrangement joins TRBV25-1 to TRBJ1-2; 7 positions agree with TRBD1. V dropped 2 bases and J dropped 4; count of bases not matched to a gene: 10. Germline V gene sequence: CDR1 MGHDK, CDR2 SYGVNS. This CDR3 region has 16 residues. Here the CDR3 DNA reads TGTGCCAGCAGTGAAAGGTGGTGGCAGGGGGTCTATGGCTACACCTTC. Protein sequence: CASSERWWQGVYGYTF.

The genes are TRBV6-6 and TRBJ1-1; possibly TRBD1 for D (5 bases). Germline CDR1 and CDR2: MNHNY and SVGAGI (reference sequence). Trimming cost V 4 bases and J 8 bases, with 8 bases left between them. The CDR3 runs 11 residues. The CDR3 sequence: CASSWGVEAFF. The CDR3 nucleotides are TGTGCCAGCAGTTGGGGGGTCGAAGCTTTCTTT.

This clone was seen a single time. V and J are TRBV28 and TRBJ2-6; D is unclear. Germline V gene sequence: CDR1 MDHEN, CDR2 SYDVKM. V shed 2 bases and J shed 4 bases, with 9 bases lying between them. The CDR3 has 15 amino acids. CDR3 in DNA: TGTGCCAGCAGTTTAGGAGTTGCCGGGGCCAACGTCCTGACTTTC. It encodes CASSLGVAGANVLTF.

The CDR3 DNA sequence: TGTGCCAGCAGCCCTGGACAGGGAGGTTACGAGCAGTACTTC. It encodes CASSPGQGGYEQYF. This chain uses TRBV7-2 with TRBJ2-7; TRBD1 aligns across 8 bases. V lost 5 bases, J lost 4 bases, and 7 bases stayed unmatched. Germline values: CDR1 SGHTA, CDR2 FQGNSA. This CDR3 is built from 14 residues.

The chain couples TRBV7-8 to TRBJ2-1; the match to TRBD1 covers 11 bases. Germline CDR1 and CDR2: SGHVS and FQNEAQ. The CDR3 covers 17 residues. The trim removed 5 bases at V and 5 bases at J, leaving 11 bases unmatched. The DNA for the CDR3 is TGTGCCAGCAGCCAGGGGGTGGGACAGGGGGATCACAATGAGCAGTTCTTC. It specifies CASSQGVGQGDHNEQFF.

The chain joins TRBV19 to TRBJ2-1; no firm D call. CDR3 length: 12 residues. Germline V CDR1 and CDR2: LNHDA, SQIVND (reference sequence). V was cut by 5 bases and J by 5 bases, with 7 bases left in between. The DNA of the CDR3 is TGTGCCAGTAGTTCTAGTAACAATGAGCAGTTCTTC. It translates to CASSSSNNEQFF.

The J gene is TRBJ1-2, the V gene TRBV29-1; 8 positions agree with TRBD1. CDR1 and CDR2 (germline): SQVTM, ANQGSEA. V was pared by 6 bases and J by 2 bases, with 11 bases of the junction left unmatched. CDR3 length: 15 residues. The CDR3 sequence: CSVDNRGELNYGYTF. In nucleotides, the CDR3 is TGCAGCGTGGATAACAGGGGGGAGTTGAACTATGGCTACACCTTC.